The 17 T cell receptor beta chains listed next were all sequenced from one sample in a study of blood T cell repertoires in COVID-19. Sequencing was performed with immunoSEQ multiplex PCR; in TCRdb, only in-frame clones are kept and a portion is missing. The sample contains approximately 200,000 clones, less than 95% of which appear only once. Sequencing input: peripheral blood. Receptor source: a man in his thirties or forties with COVID-19, enrolled during active disease.

The genes are TRBV10-1 and TRBJ1-1; 11 bases fit TRBD1. Germline V gives CDR1 WNHNN, CDR2 SYGVQD (reference sequence). The V gene end was trimmed by 6 bases and the J gene end by 9 bases; junction bases not matched to a gene: 6. The CDR3 sequence is 13 residues long. The chain's CDR3 is CASSRTGGDKAFF. The CDR3 bases are TGCGCCAGCAGCAGGACAGGGGGCGATAAAGCTTTCTTT.

This rearrangement joins TRBV21-1 to TRBJ2-1; the D call TRBD2 from the table was never checked on the DNA. TRBV21-1 is tagged as a pseudogene. This CDR3 is built from 16 residues. The CDR3 is CASIGGQNNSYNEQFF. The DNA of the CDR3 is TGTGCCAGCATCGGGGGGCAGAACAACTCCTACAATGAGCAGTTCTTC.

As regards this clone: The same CDR3 is also encoded by other DNA sequences in this sample. The chain is built from TRBV7-2 and TRBJ2-1; 7 bases fit TRBD1. This CDR3 has 15 amino acids. Unmatched junction bases numbered 2, after V lost 1 base and J lost 2 bases. Germline loops: CDR1 SGHTA, CDR2 FQGNSA. The CDR3 spells CASSLGQGPYNEQFF. The CDR3 DNA reads as TGTGCCAGCAGCTTAGGACAGGGCCCCTACAATGAGCAGTTCTTC. The whole variable domain, filled in from reference TRBV7-2 and TRBJ2-1, reads GAGVSQSPSNKVTEKGKDVELRCDPISGHTALYWYRQSLGQGLEFLIYFQGNSAPDKSGLPSDRFSAERTGGSVSTLTIQRTQQEDSAVYLCASSLGQGPYNEQFFGPGTRLTVL.

V is TRBV13 and J is TRBJ1-2; TRBD1 matches at 7 bases. There are 16 residues in the CDR3. V lost 4 bases to trimming and J lost 7 bases; unmatched junction nucleotides: 15. Germline CDR1 PRHDT, CDR2 FYEKMQ (reference sequence). CDR3 in amino acids: CASSSQITEGARGYTF. Written as DNA, the CDR3 is TGTGCCAGCAGCTCTCAGATAACGGAGGGGGCGCGTGGCTACACCTTC.

J is TRBJ1-6 and V is TRBV19, with 8 bases matching TRBD1. The V and J ends lost 7 bases and 10 bases, in that order; junction bases with no gene match: 12. The CDR3 extends over 15 amino acids. Germline CDR1 and CDR2: LNHDA and SQIVND (reference sequence). CDR3 bases: TGTGCCAGTACTGGGACAGGAGACTTAGGGTCACCCCTCCACTTT. This sequence encodes CASTGTGDLGSPLHF.

This chain joins TRBV4-2 and TRBJ1-1; no firm D call. Germline lookup yields CDR1 LGHNA and CDR2 YNFKEQ. V was pared by 4 bases and J by 4 bases, with 10 bases between. The CDR3 is 13 residues long. The DNA for the CDR3 is TGTGCCAGCAGCCCTCGCCAGGCCACTGAAGCTTTCTTT. Residues: CASSPRQATEAFF.

In this sample, this clone turned up once. V usage is TRBV7-3 and J usage is TRBJ2-3; the match to TRBD2 covers 9 bases. This CDR3 spans 14 amino acids. With V trimmed by 6 bases and J by 3 bases, 4 bases remained unmatched. Germline loops: CDR1 SGHTA, CDR2 FQGTGA. The CDR3 here is CASRSGGPTDTQYF. The CDR3 nucleotides are TGTGCCAGCAGAAGCGGGGGGCCGACAGATACGCAGTATTTT.

This chain connects TRBV5-4 to TRBJ2-3, with D possibly TRBD2 on 5 matching bases. Germline assignment: CDR1 SGHNT and CDR2 YYREEE (reference sequence). V lost 7 bases and J lost 2, with 11 bases in between. This CDR3 spans 13 amino acids. The CDR3 sequence: CASSGLVTDTQYF. CDR3 DNA sequence: TGTGCCAGCTCCGGACTTGTCACAGATACGCAGTATTTT.

V gene TRBV5-6 combines with J gene TRBJ1-2; TRBD1 might be the D (6 bases). This CDR3 contains 14 residues. The V and J ends lost 4 bases and 5 bases respectively, with 15 bases between them. From germline, CDR1 is SGHDT and CDR2 YYEEEE. The CDR3 spells CASSETGFGYGYTF. The CDR3 DNA reads TGTGCCAGCAGCGAGACAGGCTTTGGATATGGCTACACCTTC.

The chain uses TRBV6-5 and TRBJ2-7; 7 positions match TRBD2. Germline values: CDR1 MNHEY, CDR2 SVGAGI. The CDR3 extends over 12 amino acids. The J segment lost 4 bases and the V segment lost 9 bases, leaving 6 bases of the junction unmatched. CDR3 residues: CASGWEGYEQYF. The DNA for the CDR3 is TGTGCCAGTGGATGGGAGGGTTACGAGCAGTACTTC.

The chain combines TRBV29-1 with TRBJ1-2, with TRBD1 identical over 9 bases. The germline V gene encodes CDR1 SQVTM and CDR2 ANQGSEA. CDR3 length: 13 amino acids. Losses at the gene ends were 3 bases for V and 8 bases for J; bases not matched to a gene: 7. The CDR3 nucleotides read TGCAGCGTTGACGGAAGACAGGGGGGCGGCTACACCTTC. Translation gives CSVDGRQGGGYTF.

CDR3 DNA: TGTGCCACCAGCAGACTCTCAGGGGTGAACACTGAAGCTTTCTTT. Amino acids: CATSRLSGVNTEAFF. The chain has TRBV15 and TRBJ1-1, with D possibly TRBD1 on 6 matching bases. CDR3 size: 15 residues. The ends were cut back, 2 bases at V and 0 bases at J, with 10 bases in the middle. Germline loops: CDR1 LNHNV, CDR2 YYDKDF (reference sequence).

CDR3 protein: CASSHRNPTGREGYGYTF. As DNA, the CDR3 is TGTGCCAGCAGCCACCGGAATCCCACAGGGAGGGAGGGCTATGGCTACACCTTC. The V and J genes are TRBV5-4 and TRBJ1-2; tentatively, D is TRBD1 (6 bases). Germline V CDR1 and CDR2: SGHNT, YYREEE (reference sequence). This CDR3 region has 18 residues. V lost 4 bases and J 4 bases, leaving 26 bases between the germline ends.

The V and J genes are TRBV9 and TRBJ1-1; 8 bases match TRBD1. The V and J ends lost 3 bases and 2 bases, in that order; junction bases with no gene match: 6. Germline lookup yields CDR1 SGDLS and CDR2 YYNGEE. The CDR3 runs 15 residues. This CDR3 reads CASSDGRGLNTEAFF. DNA of the CDR3: TGTGCCAGCAGCGATGGCAGGGGGCTTAACACTGAAGCTTTCTTT. The complete variable domain, with remaining parts taken from reference TRBV9 and TRBJ1-1, reads DSGVTQTPKHLITATGQRVTLRCSPRSGDLSVYWYQQSLDQGLQFLIQYYNGEERAKGNILERFSAQQFPDLHSELNLSSLELGDSALYFCASSDGRGLNTEAFFGQGTRLTVV.

This sequence joins TRBV19 and TRBJ1-2, with 8 bases matching TRBD1. CDR1 LNHDA and CDR2 SQIVND come from the germline V gene (reference sequence). The CDR3 spans 15 residues. Unmatched junction bases numbered 6, after V lost 5 bases and J lost 1 base. Written as DNA, the CDR3 is TGTGCCAGTAGTCCCTCGGACAGGGATAACTATGGCTACACCTTC. Encoded protein: CASSPSDRDNYGYTF.

This clone appeared a few times. V gene TRBV4-1 combines with J gene TRBJ2-2; D perhaps matches TRBD2 (6 bases). V was shortened by 3 bases and J by 5 bases, with 22 bases between the two germline ends. CDR1 MGHRA and CDR2 YSYEKL come from the germline V gene. The CDR3 loop spans 18 amino acids. The CDR3 coding sequence is TGCGCCAGCAGCCATTTCGCCGGGAGCCGTAAAGGGACCGGGGAGCTGTTTTTT. The encoded protein is CASSHFAGSRKGTGELFF.

The V call is TRBV30, the J call TRBJ1-2; no firm D call. V lost 2 bases and J 4 bases, leaving 14 bases between the germline ends. This CDR3 has 14 residues. From germline, CDR1 is GTSNPN and CDR2 SVGIG (reference sequence). The CDR3 coding sequence is TGTGCCTGGAGTACCCACACATCATTCTATGGCTACACCTTC. Translated: CAWSTHTSFYGYTF.